The 26 T cell receptor beta chains presented below share a single source sample, sequenced in a study of cytomegalovirus exposure and HLA in healthy donors. Primers for the PCR totalled 60 Vbeta and 13 Jbeta. Assay used: immunoSEQ multiplex PCR; TCRdb lists only in-frame clones, some missing. The data contain 150,000 or so clones, 65% to 85% of them singletons. Sequencing input: PBMCs. The receptors shown here come from a male donor in good health and CMV-seropositive.

This clone was seen more than once but under ten times. The chain has TRBV2 and TRBJ2-5, with 8 positions matching TRBD2. The end of the DNA fits TRBJ2-7 better, so the J call may be wrong. CDR3 length equals 13 residues. Germline V CDR1 and CDR2: SNHLY, FYNNEI. CDR3: CASLLGTRYEQYF. The CDR3 coding sequence is TGTGCCAGCTTATTAGGGACTAGATACGAGCAGTACTTC.

V usage is TRBV5-1 and J usage is TRBJ1-4; maybe TRBD1 (5 bases). Looked up from germline, CDR1 is SGHRS and CDR2 is YFSETQ. The V end lost 4 bases, the J end lost 0 bases, and 10 bases lay between the germline ends. There are 15 residues in the CDR3. The CDR3 bases are TGCGCCAGCAGCGTATCAGGGTCAACTAATGAAAAACTGTTTTTT. It encodes CASSVSGSTNEKLFF.

The V call is TRBV15, the J call TRBJ1-5; perhaps TRBD1 as D (5 bases). Deletions cut 0 bases from V and 4 bases from J, with 7 bases between. The CDR3 loop spans 14 amino acids. CDR1 is LNHNV and CDR2 is YYDKDF in the germline V gene (reference sequence). CDR3 DNA sequence: TGTGCCACCAGCAGAGATCGGGGGAATCAGCCCCAGCATTTT. The encoded protein is CATSRDRGNQPQHF.

This clone appeared a single time. The CDR3 sequence is CASSLSFEQYF. DNA of the CDR3: TGTGCCAGCAGCTTATCATTCGAGCAGTACTTC. The chain carries TRBV7-9 and TRBJ2-7; D remains unclear. V was pared by 2 bases and J by 6 bases, with 5 bases between. CDR3 length equals 11 residues. From germline, CDR1 is SEHNR and CDR2 FQNEAQ (reference sequence).

The chain is built from TRBV25-1 and TRBJ1-1; D remains ambiguous. The length of the CDR3 is 14 residues. From germline, CDR1 is MGHDK and CDR2 SYGVNS. The ends were cut back, 6 bases at V and 3 bases at J, with 14 bases in the middle. The CDR3: CASRKDSWYTEAFF. CDR3 sequence (DNA): TGTGCCAGCAGAAAGGACTCATGGTACACTGAAGCTTTCTTT. Together with reference TRBV25-1 and TRBJ1-1, the CDR3 gives the full variable domain: EADIYQTPRYLVIGTGKKITLECSQTMGHDKMYWYQQDPGMELHLIHYSYGVNSTEKGDLSSESTVSRIRTEHFPLTLESARPSHTSQYLCASRKDSWYTEAFFGQGTRLTVV.

This clone was detected a few times. This rearrangement joins TRBV5-5 to TRBJ1-2, with 9 positions matching TRBD1. From germline, CDR1 is SGHKS and CDR2 YYEKEE (reference sequence). This CDR3 has 16 amino acids. V was clipped by 4 bases and J by 0 bases; unmatched bases: 7. CDR3 protein: CASSRGTGQANYGYTF. The CDR3 DNA reads TGTGCCAGCAGCAGGGGGACAGGGCAAGCTAACTATGGCTACACCTTC.

J is TRBJ2-7 and V is TRBV7-2, with 7 positions matching TRBD1. V lost 5 bases, J lost 2 bases, and 9 bases stayed unmatched. This CDR3 has 15 amino acids. Germline assignment: CDR1 SGHTA and CDR2 FQGNSA. The CDR3 region is CASSPTGTVTYEQYF. The CDR3 DNA sequence: TGTGCCAGCAGCCCCACCGGGACAGTTACCTACGAGCAGTACTTC.

The rearrangement links TRBV7-9 to TRBJ2-7; the match to TRBD2 covers 11 bases. CDR3 length equals 17 residues. Germline assignment: CDR1 SEHNR and CDR2 FQNEAQ (reference sequence). After removal of 5 bases from V and 2 bases from J, the junction contained 11 bases not matched to a gene. The CDR3 reads CASSLGLAGDAPYEQYF. The CDR3 DNA follows: TGTGCCAGCAGCCTTGGACTAGCGGGTGACGCCCCCTACGAGCAGTACTTC.

The V gene is TRBV6-5, the J gene TRBJ1-2; D unclear. The CDR3 totals 13 residues. CDR1 and CDR2 from the germline V gene are MNHEY and SVGAGI. V lost 0 bases and J lost 8, with 10 bases in between. In DNA form, the CDR3 reads TGTGCCAGCAGTTACTCTAGCCAGATGGGCTACACCTTC. Protein product: CASSYSSQMGYTF.

The chain is built from TRBV14 and TRBJ1-2; D gene ambiguous. CDR3 length equals 13 residues. Trimming removed 1 base from V and 5 bases from J, with 8 bases in between. The germline V gene has CDR1 SGHDN and CDR2 FVKESK. The CDR3 sequence: CASSQGGGYGYTF. In DNA form, the CDR3 reads TGTGCCAGCAGCCAAGGAGGTGGATATGGCTACACCTTC.

This rearrangement joins TRBV5-4 to TRBJ2-2; TRBD1 matches at 9 bases. Germline trimming cut 3 bases from V and 4 bases from J; bases unmatched to any gene: 7. Germline CDR1 SGHNT, CDR2 YYREEE (reference sequence). The CDR3 is 16 residues long. CDR3 region: CASSWAGTGPTGELFF. Written as DNA, the CDR3 is TGTGCCAGCAGCTGGGCCGGGACAGGGCCCACCGGGGAGCTGTTTTTT. Based on the CDR3 plus reference TRBV5-4 and TRBJ2-2, the full variable domain is ETGVTQSPTHLIKTRGQQVTLRCSSQSGHNTVSWYQQALGQGPQFIFQYYREEENGRGNFPPRFSGLQFPNYSSELNVNALELDDSALYLCASSWAGTGPTGELFFGEGSRLTVL.

The chain joins TRBV29-1 to TRBJ2-5; 8 positions agree with TRBD2. The assigned J gene may be wrong: the sequence end matches TRBJ2-7 better. The CDR3 has 14 amino acids. CDR1 SQVTM and CDR2 ANQGSEA come from the germline V gene. The CDR3 spells CSVFLRREVYEQYF. The CDR3 nucleotides are TGCAGCGTTTTTCTCCGGCGGGAGGTCTACGAGCAGTACTTC.

A few counts support this clone. The chain has TRBV7-2 and TRBJ1-2; 9 nucleotides line up with TRBD1. Per the germline V gene, CDR1 is SGHTA and CDR2 is FQGNSA. This CDR3 has 14 amino acids. V shed 5 bases, J shed 7 bases, and the junction held 8 bases outside the gene matches. The CDR3 protein is CASSPDRGGGGYTF. In DNA, the CDR3 is TGTGCCAGCAGCCCGGACAGGGGCGGGGGTGGCTACACCTTC.

The chain is built from TRBV11-2 and TRBJ1-1; 8 bases are a match to TRBD1. The CDR3 spans 14 residues. CDR1 and CDR2 from the germline V gene are SGHAT and FQNNGV. V lost 5 bases and J lost 1; bases outside the gene matches: 3. The CDR3 sequence: CASSPGTGNTEAFF. CDR3 DNA sequence: TGTGCCAGCAGCCCAGGGACAGGGAACACTGAAGCTTTCTTT.

The chain has TRBV6-5 and TRBJ2-1, with a tentative D call TRBD1 (6 bases). The CDR3 length is 15 residues. Germline V gene sequence: CDR1 MNHEY, CDR2 SVGAGI. With 6 bases removed from V and 6 bases from J, the gap between germline ends came to 18 bases. CDR3 loop: CASSRTGWTTNEQFF. Written as DNA, the CDR3 is TGTGCCAGCAGCCGTACAGGGTGGACCACCAATGAGCAGTTCTTC.

This clone was counted once. The rearrangement links TRBV5-6 to TRBJ2-7; D remains ambiguous. V was shortened by 6 bases and J by 3 bases, with 13 bases between the two germline ends. In germline, CDR1 is SGHDT, CDR2 YYEEEE. The CDR3 contains 13 residues. Here the CDR3 reads CASMVDSSYEQYF. The CDR3 nucleotides are TGTGCCAGCATGGTCGACTCGAGCTACGAGCAGTACTTC.

The gene calls are TRBV9 and TRBJ1-1, with D maybe TRBD1 (6 bases). The length of the CDR3 is 12 residues. Germline V gene lookup returns CDR1 SGDLS and CDR2 YYNGEE. Trimming cost V 1 base and J 5 bases, with 6 bases left between them. CDR3 sequence reads: CASSVRGTEAFF. The CDR3 DNA is TGTGCCAGCAGCGTAAGGGGGACTGAAGCTTTCTTT.

The chain employs TRBV12-5 and TRBJ1-1; 7 bases are shared with TRBD1. J lost 5 bases, V lost 6 bases, and 6 bases had no gene match. CDR3 length equals 13 residues. Germline CDR1 LGHNT, CDR2 FRNRAP. CDR3 DNA: TGTGCTAGTGGACAGGGGTGGCAGACTGAAGCTTTCTTT. It codes for CASGQGWQTEAFF.

A single count supports this clone. This chain joins TRBV19 and TRBJ2-1; 12 bases fit TRBD2. This CDR3 is built from 15 residues. The V and J ends lost 1 base and 10 bases, in that order; junction bases with no gene match: 5. Germline V gives CDR1 LNHDA, CDR2 SQIVND (reference sequence). CDR3 in amino acids: CASSIGTSGASEQFF. CDR3 bases: TGTGCCAGTAGTATAGGGACTAGCGGGGCGTCGGAGCAGTTCTTC.

The chain employs TRBV10-1 and TRBJ2-7; maybe TRBD1 (5 bases). The CDR3 sequence is 13 residues long. Germline V lookup: CDR1 WNHNN, CDR2 SYGVQD (reference sequence). V gave up 4 bases and J gave up 0 bases, with 7 bases separating them. CDR3 DNA sequence: TGCGCCAGCAGTGGACAGTTCTCCTACGAGCAGTACTTC. Translation gives CASSGQFSYEQYF.

The count of this clone is one. The chain links TRBV13 to TRBJ1-2; D gene unclear. The CDR3 spans 15 residues. V shed 1 base and J shed 3 bases, with 12 bases lying between them. CDR1 and CDR2 (germline): PRHDT, FYEKMQ (reference sequence). In DNA, the CDR3 is TGTGCCAGCAGCTTAGTCGCCGGTCGGTACTATGGCTACACCTTC. Residues: CASSLVAGRYYGYTF.

J is TRBJ1-5 and V is TRBV2, with a possible D match to TRBD1 (5 bases). The CDR3 has 14 residues. The V end lost 4 bases, the J end lost 0 bases, and 7 bases lay between the germline ends. From germline, CDR1 is SNHLY and CDR2 FYNNEI. CDR3 DNA sequence: TGTGCCAGCAGTGGGGGGGATAGCAATCAGCCCCAGCATTTT. It specifies CASSGGDSNQPQHF.

A note on this clone: A junction boundary mismatches the germline segment, possibly from a read error. The chain recombines TRBV7-7 with TRBJ2-1, with 7 bases lining up with TRBD2. The CDR3 runs 16 residues. The germline gives CDR1 SSHAT, CDR2 FNYEAQ (reference sequence). CDR3 in DNA: TGTGCTAGCAGCTTAGCGGGCCCTAGCGCCTACAATGAGCAGTTCTTC. Its protein is CASSLAGPSAYNEQFF.

The CDR3 loop is CASSQQGLLTGELFF. CDR3 bases: TGCGCCAGCAGCCAACAGGGACTACTTACCGGGGAGCTGTTTTTT. The chain links TRBV4-1 to TRBJ2-2; 7 positions agree with TRBD2. This CDR3 is 15 amino acids long. With V trimmed by 2 bases and J by 5 bases, 5 bases remained unmatched. Germline CDR1 MGHRA, CDR2 YSYEKL.

V and J are TRBV5-4 and TRBJ2-7; unclear D gene. This CDR3 has 14 residues. V was trimmed by 4 bases and J by 2 bases, leaving 13 bases between them. CDR1 is SGHNT and CDR2 is YYREEE in the germline V gene (reference sequence). CDR3 sequence reads: CASSLVPETYEQYF. As DNA, the CDR3 is TGTGCCAGCAGCCTAGTCCCAGAGACCTACGAGCAGTACTTC.

The CDR3 sequence: CASSPGGGYEQYF. In DNA form, the CDR3 reads TGTGCCAGCTCACCCGGGGGAGGGTACGAGCAGTACTTC. This rearrangement joins TRBV18 to TRBJ2-7, with TRBD2 matching over 7 bases. Per the germline V gene, CDR1 is KGHSH and CDR2 is LQKENI. The CDR3 has 13 amino acids. Trimming took 3 bases from V and 4 from J; bases not matched to a gene: 3.